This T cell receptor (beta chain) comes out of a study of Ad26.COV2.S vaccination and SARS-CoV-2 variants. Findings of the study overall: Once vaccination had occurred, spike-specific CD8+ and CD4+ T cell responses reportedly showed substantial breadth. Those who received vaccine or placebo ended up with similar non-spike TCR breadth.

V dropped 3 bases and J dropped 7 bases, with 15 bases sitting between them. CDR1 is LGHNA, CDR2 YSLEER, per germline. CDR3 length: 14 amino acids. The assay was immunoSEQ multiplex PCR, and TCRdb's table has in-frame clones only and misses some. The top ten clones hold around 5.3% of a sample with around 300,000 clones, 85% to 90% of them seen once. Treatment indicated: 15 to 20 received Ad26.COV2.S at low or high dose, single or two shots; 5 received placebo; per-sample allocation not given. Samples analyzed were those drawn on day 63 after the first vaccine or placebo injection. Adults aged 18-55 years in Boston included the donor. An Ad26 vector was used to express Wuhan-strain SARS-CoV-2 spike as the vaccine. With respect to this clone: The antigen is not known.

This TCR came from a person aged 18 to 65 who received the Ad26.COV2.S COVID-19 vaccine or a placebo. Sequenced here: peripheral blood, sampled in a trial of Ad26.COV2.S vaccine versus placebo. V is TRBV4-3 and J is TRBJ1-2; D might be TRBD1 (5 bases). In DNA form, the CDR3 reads TGCGCCAGCAGCCAGGGAGAGGGGTCTACTGGCTACACCTTC. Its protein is CASSQGEGSTGYTF.